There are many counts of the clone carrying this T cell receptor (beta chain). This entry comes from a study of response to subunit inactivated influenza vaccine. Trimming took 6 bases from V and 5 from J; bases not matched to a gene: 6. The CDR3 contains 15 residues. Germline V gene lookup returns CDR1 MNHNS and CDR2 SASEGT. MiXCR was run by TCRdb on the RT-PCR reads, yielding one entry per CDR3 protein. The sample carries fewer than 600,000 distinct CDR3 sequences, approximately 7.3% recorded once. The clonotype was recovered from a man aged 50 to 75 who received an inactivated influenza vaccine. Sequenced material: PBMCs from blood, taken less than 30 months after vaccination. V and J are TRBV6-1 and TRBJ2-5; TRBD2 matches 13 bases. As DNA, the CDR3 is TGTGCCAGCAGAAGGACTAGCGGGAGTGTCGAGACCCAGTACTTC. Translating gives CASRRTSGSVETQYF.